The rows below give T cell receptor beta chains drawn from one sample of a study of cytomegalovirus exposure and HLA in healthy donors. Profiled with immunoSEQ multiplex PCR; TCRdb holds only in-frame clones, not every one. The sample consists of about 200,000 clones, 86% of them appearing once. Sequencing was performed on PBMCs. The receptors here all came from a woman under 40 in good health and CMV-seronegative. CDR3s include the opening cysteine and the closing phenylalanine or tryptophan. A D gene is named only where the DNA matches it firmly. Not all rows give a size; the values are once, few, many and, for expanded clones, a class.

D | J | size | V | DNA | CDR3
TRBD1 | TRBJ1-2 | - | TRBV19 | TGTGCCAGTAGTACACAGGGGGCGAATGGCTACACCTTC | CASSTQGANGYTF
- | TRBJ1-4 | - | TRBV7-8 | TGTGCCAGCAGCTTAGCCGGGTCGTTAAACGAAAAACTGTTTTTT | CASSLAGSLNEKLFF
- | TRBJ2-7 | - | TRBV19 | TGTGCCAGTAGTTACGGGTTTGGCGAGCAGTACTTC | CASSYGFGEQYF
TRBD1 | TRBJ1-5 | - | TRBV7-2 | TGTGCCAGCAGCTTATCACGGGACAGGGGAGGAAATCAGCCCCAGCATTTT | CASSLSRDRGGNQPQHF
- | TRBJ2-2 | - | TRBV2 | TGTGCCAGCAACTTGGACAGCTCTCCCGGGGAGCTGTTTTTT | CASNLDSSPGELFF
TRBD1 | TRBJ2-7 | - | TRBV7-2 | TGTGCCAGCAGCTGGGGGGACAGGGCCCATTCCTACGAGCAGTACTTC | CASSWGDRAHSYEQYF
- | TRBJ2-7 | few | TRBV11-2 | TGTGCCAGCAGCTTAGATCTAATTGGGCAGAGCTCCTACGAGCAGTACTTC | CASSLDLIGQSSYEQYF
TRBD2 | TRBJ2-1 | - | TRBV5-1 | TGCGCCAGCAGCTCACAGCGGGAAGATGAGCAGTTCTTC | CASSSQREDEQFF
- | TRBJ2-5 | - | TRBV13 | TGTGCCAGCAGCTCCCAGATGTCGGGAGAGACCCAGTACTTC | CASSSQMSGETQYF
- | TRBJ2-7 | - | TRBV30 | TGTGCCTGGAGTGTATCCGGCTACGAGCAGTACTTC | CAWSVSGYEQYF
TRBD1 | TRBJ2-5 | once | TRBV7-2 | TGTGCCAGCAGCTTAGCGCCAGGGGGCGCGGAGACCCAGTACTTC | CASSLAPGGAETQYF
TRBD2 | TRBJ2-1 | few | TRBV11-2 | TGTGCCAGCAGCTCCGGACTAGCGGGCAAAATATACAATGAGCAGTTCTTC | CASSSGLAGKIYNEQFF
TRBD2 | TRBJ2-7 | - | TRBV2 | TGTGCCAGCAGACGACTAGCGGACTACGAGCAGTACTTC | CASRRLADYEQYF
TRBD1 | TRBJ1-2 | - | TRBV15 | TGTGCCACCAGCAGGAGACAGGGCGTTTCTAACTATGGCTACACCTTC | CATSRRQGVSNYGYTF
TRBD2 | TRBJ2-1 | few | TRBV9 | TGTGCCAGCAGCGCGACTAGCGGGGGGGCTAATCGACAGTTCTTC | CASSATSGGANRQFF
- | TRBJ1-1 | - | TRBV6-5 | TGTGCCAGCAGTTTAACAGAAATTAACACTGAAGCTTTCTTT | CASSLTEINTEAFF
- | TRBJ2-4 | - | TRBV29-1 | TGCAGCGTTGATGGCGGAGAAAACATTCAGTACTTC | CSVDGGENIQYF
- | TRBJ2-3 | - | TRBV6-5 | TGTGCCAGCAGTTACGGGCTTGGGGGGAGGACAGATACGCAGTATTTT | CASSYGLGGRTDTQYF
TRBD1 | TRBJ2-3 | few | TRBV5-1 | TGCGCCAGCAGCGTAGGGACAGGGGCCGTGGCTAGCACAGATACGCAGTATTTT | CASSVGTGAVASTDTQYF
TRBD2 | TRBJ2-1 | once | TRBV11-2 | TGTGCCAGCAGCTTACTAGCGGGAGGGAGCTCCTACAATGAGCAGTTCTTC | CASSLLAGGSSYNEQFF
TRBD1 | TRBJ1-2 | - | TRBV5-1 | TGCGCCAGCAGGGACAGGGGGCAATCTAACTATGGCTACACCTTC | CASRDRGQSNYGYTF
- | TRBJ1-1 | - | TRBV30 | TGTGCCTGGAGTGTACTTGAGAACACTGAAGCTTTCTTT | CAWSVLENTEAFF
- | TRBJ2-7 | - | TRBV27 | TGTGCCAGCAGTTTATCGCACAGCTCCTACGAGCAGTACTTC | CASSLSHSSYEQYF
- | TRBJ2-7 | - | TRBV28 | TGTGCCAGCAGTTCCACGGACTGGTTCGGCAAAGGTAGCTCCTACGAGCAGTACTTC | CASSSTDWFGKGSSYEQYF
- | TRBJ1-1 | - | TRBV6-6 | TGTGCCAGCAGTTATCAGGGACACCTCACTGAAGCTTTCTTT | CASSYQGHLTEAFF
TRBD1 | TRBJ2-7 | - | TRBV6-1 | TGTGCCAGCACCTTCGGACAGGGGGTCTACGAGCAGTACTTC | CASTFGQGVYEQYF
- | TRBJ1-5 | - | TRBV7-6 | TGTGCCAGCAGCTTGGAGGGGCAGCCCCAGCATTTT | CASSLEGQPQHF
TRBD1 | TRBJ2-2 | - | TRBV7-3 | TGTGCCAGCAGCAGGACAGGGGACGGGGAGCTGTTTTTT | CASSRTGDGELFF
- | TRBJ2-6 | once | TRBV7-6 | TGTGCCAGCAGCTTATCTTTCGGGGCCAACGTCCTGACTTTC | CASSLSFGANVLTF
- | TRBJ1-1 | once | TRBV11-2 | TGTGCCAGCAGCCCGACTCGGAACACTGAAGCTTTCTTT | CASSPTRNTEAFF
- | TRBJ2-5 | - | TRBV6-6 | TGTGCCAGCAGTTCACTTACTAGCACCTGGGGGGAGACCCAGTACTTC | CASSSLTSTWGETQYF
TRBD2 | TRBJ2-7 | once | TRBV29-1 | TGCAGCGCCCAAGCGGGGGGGCGTTGGGAGCAGTACTTC | CSAQAGGRWEQYF